These 15 T cell receptor beta chains were sequenced from one sample in a study of shared clonotypes between healthy human individuals. Using immunoSEQ multiplex PCR, the repertoire was profiled, and TCRdb retains in-frame clones only, with some absent. Of about 980,000 clones listed, over 60% are singletons. Specimen: memory CD4+ T cells sorted from blood. The subset here: CD45RA-negative fraction. The receptors shown here come from a man younger than 35 in good health.

This clone has more than one count but fewer than ten. The chain recombines TRBV7-9 with TRBJ2-5; D is uncertain. This CDR3 contains 14 residues. Germline CDR1 reads SEHNR; CDR2 reads FQNEAQ (reference sequence). V was shortened by 7 bases and J by 5 bases, with 17 bases between the two germline ends. CDR3 in DNA: TGTGCCAGCATCAAACTTGGACCTGGCGAGACCCAGTACTTC. Residues: CASIKLGPGETQYF.

The J gene is TRBJ2-2, the V gene TRBV5-1; tentative D call: TRBD1 (6 bases). The CDR3 length is 16 residues. V was shortened by 4 bases and J by 0 bases, with 13 bases between the two germline ends. The germline gives CDR1 SGHRS, CDR2 YFSETQ. The DNA of the CDR3 is TGCGCCAGCAGCCAGGGGACGTCAGCGAACACCGGGGAGCTGTTTTTT. Protein product: CASSQGTSANTGELFF.

The chain carries TRBV5-4 and TRBJ1-6; no firm D call. The CDR3 contains 16 residues. Germline CDR1 SGHNT, CDR2 YYREEE (reference sequence). With 0 bases removed from V and 7 bases from J, the gap between germline ends came to 14 bases. CDR3 nucleotide sequence: TGTGCCAGCAGCTTGGGCGGCGGCTCCTCAAATTCACCCCTCCACTTT. Translation gives CASSLGGGSSNSPLHF.

The CDR3 loop is CASSPSRRAIYGYTF. The CDR3 nucleotides read TGCGCCAGCAGCCCCTCCAGGAGAGCCATCTATGGCTACACCTTC. The V gene is TRBV4-1, the J gene TRBJ1-2; D gene uncertain. From germline, CDR1 is MGHRA and CDR2 YSYEKL. This CDR3 has 15 residues. The germline V and J ends were trimmed by 4 bases and 4 bases, with 16 bases remaining between them.

V gene TRBV19 combines with J gene TRBJ1-5; D is perhaps TRBD1 (5 bases). Germline CDR1 reads LNHDA; CDR2 reads SQIVND (reference sequence). This CDR3 has 14 residues. Trimming took off 7 bases at V and 7 bases at J, with 17 bases between the two ends. The CDR3: CASTLAGLDQPQHF. The CDR3 DNA follows: TGTGCCAGTACTCTCGCAGGGTTAGACCAGCCCCAGCATTTT.

The J gene is TRBJ1-5, the V gene TRBV2, with 7 bases that match TRBD1. Germline lookup yields CDR1 SNHLY and CDR2 FYNNEI. The CDR3 contains 16 residues. V trimming: 8 bases; J trimming: 0 bases; junction bases outside the gene matches: 10. The CDR3 is CASPRMDRHSNQPQHF. CDR3 sequence (DNA): TGTGCCAGCCCAAGGATGGACAGGCATAGCAATCAGCCCCAGCATTTT.

CDR3 bases: TGTGCCAGCAGAGGGACTAGCTCGGATGAGCAGTTCTTC. Protein sequence: CASRGTSSDEQFF. The chain is built from TRBV6-1 and TRBJ2-1; 9 nucleotides agree with TRBD2. V was clipped by 6 bases and J by 8 bases; unmatched bases: 5. CDR1 and CDR2 from the germline V gene are MNHNS and SASEGT. This CDR3 is 13 amino acids long.

CDR3 sequence: CASSLARILYQETQYF. Here the CDR3 DNA reads TGTGCCAGCAGCTTGGCCAGAATCCTGTACCAAGAGACCCAGTACTTC. This chain uses TRBV5-6 with TRBJ2-5; no reliable D call. Germline assignment: CDR1 SGHDT and CDR2 YYEEEE. The CDR3 is made up of 16 amino acids. The germline V and J ends were trimmed by 0 bases and 0 bases, with 12 bases remaining between them.

The chain recombines TRBV6-5 with TRBJ1-1; the D is unclear. Between the trimmed V and J ends, which lost 8 bases and 5 bases, there was a span of 21 bases. The CDR3 extends over 15 amino acids. Germline loops: CDR1 MNHEY, CDR2 SVGAGI. The CDR3 loop reads CASHGGRSGGTEAFF. The CDR3 DNA sequence: TGTGCCAGCCACGGAGGGCGATCAGGAGGGACTGAAGCTTTCTTT.

V gene TRBV29-1 combines with J gene TRBJ1-2, with D possibly matching TRBD1 (5 bases). The CDR3 has 14 residues. CDR1 and CDR2 (germline): SQVTM, ANQGSEA. Trimming left V 2 bases short and J 4 bases short, with 14 bases between. In DNA form, the CDR3 reads TGCAGCGTTGAACGGGGCAGGGTCGGCTATGGCTACACCTTC. It specifies CSVERGRVGYGYTF.

Only a few counts were recorded for this clone. The rearrangement uses TRBV29-1 and TRBJ1-2; D not resolved. Germline V CDR1 and CDR2: SQVTM, ANQGSEA. This CDR3 comprises 11 residues. Trimming cost V 6 bases and J 6 bases, with 11 bases left between them. CDR3 DNA sequence: TGCAGCGTCGTTGGCTCGCATGGCTACACCTTC. It specifies CSVVGSHGYTF.

As concerns this clone: At the DNA level, this CDR3 is encoded by other sequences in the same sample as well. The V call is TRBV18, the J call TRBJ2-2; possibly TRBD1 for D (5 bases). The CDR3 is made up of 14 amino acids. The germline V gene encodes CDR1 KGHSH and CDR2 LQKENI. V was clipped by 2 bases and J by 1 base, with 5 bases between them. The DNA of the CDR3 is TGTGCCAGCTCACCAACAGGGAACACCGGGGAGCTGTTTTTT. Translating gives CASSPTGNTGELFF.

This clone appeared many times. This chain links TRBV19 with TRBJ2-6; D is unresolved. CDR1 is LNHDA and CDR2 is SQIVND in the germline V gene (reference sequence). V lost 0 bases, J lost 0 bases, and 18 bases lay in between. The CDR3 totals 20 residues. Here the CDR3 DNA reads TGTGCCAGTAGTATAGAAAGGGCCACCCAAAGGAGCTCTGGGGCCAACGTCCTGACTTTC. It specifies CASSIERATQRSSGANVLTF.

The genes are TRBV30 and TRBJ1-2, with TRBD1 matching over 9 bases. The CDR3 has 13 amino acids. CDR1 is GTSNPN, CDR2 SVGIG, per germline (reference sequence). V lost 1 base and J lost 6; bases outside the gene matches: 3. The CDR3 protein is CAWSGDRVDGYTF. CDR3 coding DNA: TGTGCCTGGAGTGGGGACAGGGTCGATGGCTACACCTTC.

The V call is TRBV2, the J call TRBJ1-5; D uncertain. The V gene lost 7 bases and the J gene lost 7 bases, with 11 bases spanning the gap. The CDR3 contains 12 residues. The germline CDR1 and CDR2 sequences are SNHLY and FYNNEI. This CDR3 reads CASTRPSQPQHF. As DNA, the CDR3 is TGTGCCAGCACCAGGCCTAGCCAGCCCCAGCATTTT.